There are a few counts of the clone carrying this TCR beta chain. The data were taken from a study of T cells after yellow fever vaccination. One entry per CDR3 protein results from TCRdb running MiXCR on the 5' RACE reads. The sample lists roughly 50,000 distinct CDR3 sequences, 7.4% occurring once. Germline V gene lookup returns CDR1 MNHEY and CDR2 SVGEGT. The CDR3 extends over 16 amino acids. The ends were cut back, 5 bases at V and 0 bases at J, with 13 bases in the middle. The sequencing used CD8+ T cells sorted from PBMCs, collected roughly 15 days after the first yellow fever vaccination. This chain links TRBV6-2 or TRBV6-3 with TRBJ2-2; D perhaps matches TRBD1 (5 bases). This clonotype was obtained from a man younger than 35 who received the YFV17D yellow fever vaccine. The CDR3 is CASSTVVGPNTGELFF. CDR3 nucleotide sequence: TGTGCCAGCAGTACCGTCGTGGGGCCGAACACCGGGGAGCTGTTTTTT.